A selection of T cell receptor beta chains follows, all from one sample in a study of OX40 agonist ivuxolimab in advanced cancers. The data were produced by immunoSEQ multiplex PCR, yet TCRdb's version contains in-frame clones alone and is incomplete. The sample records 45,000 to 60,000 clones, roughly nine tenths being singletons. The input for sequencing was CD4+ or CD8+ T cells sorted from blood, taken in a trial of the OX40 agonist ivuxolimab. The receptors derive from an adult with an advanced solid tumor such as melanoma, head and neck, liver or kidney cancer. Both conserved end residues are trimmed from each CDR3. Clone size appears in some rows only: once, few, many, or a class for an expanded clone.

TRBV11-2,once,ASSFGPSEKLF
TRBV5-1,NA,ASMTGTASLEQY
TRBV27,NA,ASSLRGYEQY
TRBV7-6,NA,ASSFRGPNEQY
TRBV5-1,NA,ANRKRQDDSYNEQF
TRBV7-6,few,ASSPGTGFNVGHYSDTQY
TRBV7-3,once,ASSLMGRGVQETQY
TRBV27,NA,ASTLRNTDTQY
TRBV15,NA,ATSPRSTDTQY
TRBV7-7,NA,ASSLVPTDTGELF
TRBV2,NA,ASTPAGSTDTQY
TRBV5-5,NA,ASSWEPINEKLF
TRBV28,NA,ASSLLRGKAF
TRBV30,NA,AWSVAGETQY
TRBV27,few,ASSSRGTGSYNEQF
TRBV7-8,once,ASRRLGNQPQH
TRBV28,NA,ASSSGKTEAF
TRBV18,NA,ASSPRQTSYEQY
TRBV18,NA,ASSIKSYTGELF
TRBV9,NA,ASSFTWGGGTDTQY
TRBV7-6,NA,ASSTERSGTEAF
TRBV6-5,NA,ASIPRVSGREQY
TRBV18,once,ASSPPGRGAALGY
TRBV28,NA,ASSLIGGPGYGYT
TRBV7-9,NA,ASSDIGSGGALEQY
TRBV6-6,NA,ASTETGVGYT
TRBV27,NA,ATKIGPSGGTGELF
TRBV2,NA,ASSPRTSGGAF
TRBV10-2,NA,ASSVGQPLETQY
TRBV7-3,NA,ASSPGWNTEAF